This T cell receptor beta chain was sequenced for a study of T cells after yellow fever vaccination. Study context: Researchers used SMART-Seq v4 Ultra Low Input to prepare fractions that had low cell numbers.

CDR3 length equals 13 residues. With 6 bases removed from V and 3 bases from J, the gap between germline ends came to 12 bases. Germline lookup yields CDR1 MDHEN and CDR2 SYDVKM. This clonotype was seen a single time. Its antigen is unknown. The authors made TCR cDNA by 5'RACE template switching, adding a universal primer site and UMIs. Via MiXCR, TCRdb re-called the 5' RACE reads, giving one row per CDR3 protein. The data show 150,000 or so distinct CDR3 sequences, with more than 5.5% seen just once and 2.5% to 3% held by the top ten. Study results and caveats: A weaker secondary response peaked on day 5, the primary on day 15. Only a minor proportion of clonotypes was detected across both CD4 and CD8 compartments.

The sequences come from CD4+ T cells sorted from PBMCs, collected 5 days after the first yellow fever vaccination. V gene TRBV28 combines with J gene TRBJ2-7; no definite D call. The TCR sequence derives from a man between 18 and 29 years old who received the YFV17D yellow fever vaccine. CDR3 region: CASSPRHNYEQYF. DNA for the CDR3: TGTGCCAGCAGCCCCCGGCACAACTACGAGCAGTACTTC.